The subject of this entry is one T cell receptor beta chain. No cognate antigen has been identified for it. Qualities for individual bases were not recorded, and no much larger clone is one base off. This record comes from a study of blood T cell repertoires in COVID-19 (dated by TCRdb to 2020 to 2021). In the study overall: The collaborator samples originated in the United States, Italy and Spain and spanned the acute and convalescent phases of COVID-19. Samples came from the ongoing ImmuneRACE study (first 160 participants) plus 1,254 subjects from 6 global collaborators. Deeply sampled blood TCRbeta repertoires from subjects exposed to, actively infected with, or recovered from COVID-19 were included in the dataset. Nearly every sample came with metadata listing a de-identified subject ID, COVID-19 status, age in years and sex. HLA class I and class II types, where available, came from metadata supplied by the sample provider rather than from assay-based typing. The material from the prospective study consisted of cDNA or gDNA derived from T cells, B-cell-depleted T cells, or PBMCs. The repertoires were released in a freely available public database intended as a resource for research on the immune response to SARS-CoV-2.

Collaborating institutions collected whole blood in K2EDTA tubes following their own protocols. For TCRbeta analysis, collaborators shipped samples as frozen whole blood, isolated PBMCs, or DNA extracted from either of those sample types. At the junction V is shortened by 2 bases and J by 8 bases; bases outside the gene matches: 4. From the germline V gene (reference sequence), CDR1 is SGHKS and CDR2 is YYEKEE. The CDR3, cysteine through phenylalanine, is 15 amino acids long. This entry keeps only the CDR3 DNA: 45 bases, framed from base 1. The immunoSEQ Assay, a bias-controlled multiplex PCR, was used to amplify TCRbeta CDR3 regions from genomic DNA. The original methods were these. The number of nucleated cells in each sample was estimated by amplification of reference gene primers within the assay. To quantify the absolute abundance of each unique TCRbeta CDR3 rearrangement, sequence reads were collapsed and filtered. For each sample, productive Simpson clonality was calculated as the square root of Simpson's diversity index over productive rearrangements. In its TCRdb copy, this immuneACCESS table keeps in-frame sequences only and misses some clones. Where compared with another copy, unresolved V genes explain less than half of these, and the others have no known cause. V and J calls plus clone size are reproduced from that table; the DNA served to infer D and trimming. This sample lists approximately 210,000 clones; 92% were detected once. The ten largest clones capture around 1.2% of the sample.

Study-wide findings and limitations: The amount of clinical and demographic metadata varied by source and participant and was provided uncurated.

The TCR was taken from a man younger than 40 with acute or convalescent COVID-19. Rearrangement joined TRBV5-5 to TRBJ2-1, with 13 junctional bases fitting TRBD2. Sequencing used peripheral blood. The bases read TGTGCCAGCAGCTTCCGACTAGCGGGAGGTGATGAGCAGTTCTTC. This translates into CASSFRLAGGDEQFF.